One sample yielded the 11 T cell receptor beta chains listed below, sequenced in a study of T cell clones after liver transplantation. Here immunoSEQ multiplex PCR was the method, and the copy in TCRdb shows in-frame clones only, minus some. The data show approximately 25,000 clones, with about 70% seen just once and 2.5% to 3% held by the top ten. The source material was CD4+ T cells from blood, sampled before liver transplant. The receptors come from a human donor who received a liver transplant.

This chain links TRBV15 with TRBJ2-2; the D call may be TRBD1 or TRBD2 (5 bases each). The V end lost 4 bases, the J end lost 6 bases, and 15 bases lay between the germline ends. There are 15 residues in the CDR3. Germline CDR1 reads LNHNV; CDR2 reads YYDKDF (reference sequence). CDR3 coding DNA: TGTGCCACCAGCAAGGGACGCCAGGTCGCCGGGGAGCTGTTTTTT. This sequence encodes CATSKGRQVAGELFF. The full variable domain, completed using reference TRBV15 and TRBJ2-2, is DAMVIQNPRYQVTQFGKPVTLSCSQTLNHNVMYWYQQKSSQAPKLLFHYYDKDFNNEADTPDNFQSRRPNTSFCFLDIRSPGLGDTAMYLCATSKGRQVAGELFFGEGSRLTVL.

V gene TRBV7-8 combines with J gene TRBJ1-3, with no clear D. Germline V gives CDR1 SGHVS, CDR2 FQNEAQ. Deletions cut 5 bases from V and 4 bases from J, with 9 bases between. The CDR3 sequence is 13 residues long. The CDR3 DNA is TGTGCCAGCAGCAGCCTACAGGGAAACACCATATATTTT. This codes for CASSSLQGNTIYF.

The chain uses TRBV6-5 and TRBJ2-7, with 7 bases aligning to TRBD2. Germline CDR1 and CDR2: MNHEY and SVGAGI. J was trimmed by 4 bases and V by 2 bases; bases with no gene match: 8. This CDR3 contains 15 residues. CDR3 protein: CASSYNAGVRYEQYV. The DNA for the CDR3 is TGTGCCAGCAGTTACAATGCGGGAGTGAGGTACGAGCAGTACGTC.

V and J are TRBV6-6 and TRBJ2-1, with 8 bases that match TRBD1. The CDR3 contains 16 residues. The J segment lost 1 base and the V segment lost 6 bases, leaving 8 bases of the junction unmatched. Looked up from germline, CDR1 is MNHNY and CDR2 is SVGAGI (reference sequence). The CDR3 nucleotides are TGTGCCAGCAGCAACCCAGGGACAGGTTCCTACAATGAGCAGTTCTTC. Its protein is CASSNPGTGSYNEQFF.

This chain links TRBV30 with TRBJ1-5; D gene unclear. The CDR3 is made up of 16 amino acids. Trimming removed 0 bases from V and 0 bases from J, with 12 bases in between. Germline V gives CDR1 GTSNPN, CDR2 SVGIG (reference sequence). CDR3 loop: CAWSVTGMFSNQPQHF. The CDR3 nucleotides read TGTGCCTGGAGTGTAACTGGGATGTTTAGCAATCAGCCCCAGCATTTT.

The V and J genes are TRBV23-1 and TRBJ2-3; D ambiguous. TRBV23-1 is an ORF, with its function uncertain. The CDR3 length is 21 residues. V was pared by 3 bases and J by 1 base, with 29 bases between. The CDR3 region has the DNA TGCGCCAGCAGTCAGAACACTTTTGATCCGGCTTATTGGAGATGCACAGATACGCAGTATTTT. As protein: CASSQNTFDPAYWRCTDTQYF.

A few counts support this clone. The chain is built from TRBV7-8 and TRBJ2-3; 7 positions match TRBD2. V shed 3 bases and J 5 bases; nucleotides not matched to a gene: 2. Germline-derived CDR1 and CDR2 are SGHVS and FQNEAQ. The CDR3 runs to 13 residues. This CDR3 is CASSFREVDTQYF. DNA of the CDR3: TGTGCCAGCAGCTTCCGGGAGGTAGATACGCAGTATTTT.

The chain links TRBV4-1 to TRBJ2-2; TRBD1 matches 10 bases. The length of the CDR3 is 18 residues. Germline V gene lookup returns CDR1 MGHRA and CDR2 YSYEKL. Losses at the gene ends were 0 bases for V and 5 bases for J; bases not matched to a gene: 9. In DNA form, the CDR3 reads TGCGCCAGCAGCCAAGATACGTCCAGGACAGGGGGGACCGGGGAGCTGTTTTTT. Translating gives CASSQDTSRTGGTGELFF.

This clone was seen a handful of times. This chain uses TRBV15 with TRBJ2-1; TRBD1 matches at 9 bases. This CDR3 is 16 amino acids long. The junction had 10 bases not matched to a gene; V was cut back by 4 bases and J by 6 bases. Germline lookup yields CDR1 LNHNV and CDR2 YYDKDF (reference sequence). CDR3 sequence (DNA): TGTGCCACCAGCAAGGGACAGGGTTTGGGTCCCAATGAGCAGTTCTTC. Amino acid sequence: CATSKGQGLGPNEQFF.

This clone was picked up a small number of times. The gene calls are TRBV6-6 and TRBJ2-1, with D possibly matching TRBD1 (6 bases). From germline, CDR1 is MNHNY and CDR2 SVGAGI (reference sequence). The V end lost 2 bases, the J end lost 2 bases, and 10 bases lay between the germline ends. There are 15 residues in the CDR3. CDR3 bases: TGTGCCAGCAGTTACGGGACATCAACCTACAATGAGCAGTTCTTC. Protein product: CASSYGTSTYNEQFF.

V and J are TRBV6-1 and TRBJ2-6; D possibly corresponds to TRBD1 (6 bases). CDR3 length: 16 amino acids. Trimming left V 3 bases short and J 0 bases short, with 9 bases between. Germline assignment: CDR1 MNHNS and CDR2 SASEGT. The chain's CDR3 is CASSEGRGSGANVLTF. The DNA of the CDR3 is TGTGCCAGCAGTGAGGGCAGGGGCTCTGGGGCCAACGTCCTGACTTTC.